This TCR beta chain stems from a study of blood T cell repertoires in COVID-19. The assay was immunoSEQ multiplex PCR, and TCRdb's table has in-frame clones only and misses some. The sample consists of about 200,000 clones, 70% to 85% of them appearing once. The CDR3 consists of 20 residues. V lost 0 bases and J 6 bases, leaving 28 bases between the germline ends. Per the germline V gene, CDR1 is SGHRS and CDR2 is YFSETQ. The material sequenced was peripheral blood. This chain connects TRBV5-1 to TRBJ2-1; no clear D gene. The receptor's source is a human donor in a cohort sampled during active COVID-19. CDR3 in DNA: TGCGCCAGCAGCTTGGGCAGCTTTTTTTTAGATAGAAAACCTAGCAATGAGCAGTTCTTC. Its protein is CASSLGSFFLDRKPSNEQFF.